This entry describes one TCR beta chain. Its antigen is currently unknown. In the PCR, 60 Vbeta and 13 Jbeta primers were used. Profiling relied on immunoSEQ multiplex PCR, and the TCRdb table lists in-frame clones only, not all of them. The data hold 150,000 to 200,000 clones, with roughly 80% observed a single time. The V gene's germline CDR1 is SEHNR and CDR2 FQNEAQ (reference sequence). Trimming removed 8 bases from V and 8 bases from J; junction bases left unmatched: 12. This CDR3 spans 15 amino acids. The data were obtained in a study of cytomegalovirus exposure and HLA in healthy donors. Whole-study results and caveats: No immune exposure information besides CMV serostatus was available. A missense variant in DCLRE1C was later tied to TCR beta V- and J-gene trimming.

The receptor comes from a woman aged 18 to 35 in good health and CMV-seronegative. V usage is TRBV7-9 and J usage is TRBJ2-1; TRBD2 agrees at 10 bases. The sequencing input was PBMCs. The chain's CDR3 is CASPALAGVLDEQFF. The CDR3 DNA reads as TGTGCCAGCCCAGCCCTAGCGGGAGTTCTGGATGAGCAGTTCTTC. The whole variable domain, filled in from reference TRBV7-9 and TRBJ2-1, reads DTGVSQNPRHKITKRGQNVTFRCDPISEHNRLYWYRQTLGQGPEFLTYFQNEAQLEKSRLLSDRFSAERPKGSFSTLEIQRTEQGDSAMYLCASPALAGVLDEQFFGPGTRLTVL.